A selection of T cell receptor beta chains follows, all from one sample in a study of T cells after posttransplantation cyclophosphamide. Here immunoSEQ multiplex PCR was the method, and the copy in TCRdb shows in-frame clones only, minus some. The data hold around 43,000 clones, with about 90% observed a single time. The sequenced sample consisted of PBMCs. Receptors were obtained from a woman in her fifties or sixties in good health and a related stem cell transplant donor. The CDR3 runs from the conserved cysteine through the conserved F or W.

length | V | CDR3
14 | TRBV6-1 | CASGPGVRYNEQFF
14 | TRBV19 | CATQNGQLNQPQHF
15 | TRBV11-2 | CASSDTAGGGETQHF
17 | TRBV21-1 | CASSKGRTSGRTGELFF
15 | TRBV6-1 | CASIKGTSGGTEQFF
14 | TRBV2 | CASREGATNQPQHF
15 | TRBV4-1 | CASSQGTSGTGELFF
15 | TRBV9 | CASSLRDSVWTEAFF
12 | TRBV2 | CASSVGQGALTF
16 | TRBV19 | CASERGTGRGTDTQYF
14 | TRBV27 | CASSLSRGNTEAFF
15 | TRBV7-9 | CASGPGQGTPQPQHF
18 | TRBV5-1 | CASSLGRPFLRGGNEQFF